The sequence of this T cell receptor (beta chain) was determined in a study of T cells in localized non-small cell lung cancer. This clone has just one count. CDR1 and CDR2 from the germline V gene are PRHDT and FYEKMQ (reference sequence). The CDR3 loop spans 16 amino acids. V was trimmed by 5 bases and J by 0 bases, leaving 13 bases between them. Method: immunoSEQ multiplex PCR; TCRdb's copy keeps in-frame clones and lacks some. The sample holds 72,000 or so clones, almost 85% seen once. V and J are TRBV13 and TRBJ2-2; the D gene could be TRBD1 or TRBD2 (5 bases each). The specimen was peripheral blood, collected before any cancer treatment. This receptor was identified in a female donor over 55 with stage I lung adenocarcinoma. The CDR3: CASSTRLGANTGELFF. CDR3 DNA: TGTGCCAGCAGCACCCGATTGGGGGCGAACACCGGGGAGCTGTTTTTT.